This T cell receptor beta chain was retrieved from a study of blood T cell repertoires in COVID-19. Across the study: Sites across the United States, Italy and Spain contributed samples from acute and convalescent COVID-19. In each case, the material was cDNA or gDNA derived from T cells, B-cell-depleted T cells, or PBMCs.

Germline assignment: CDR1 KGHSH and CDR2 LQKENI. The CDR3 is 15 amino acids. The V and J ends lost 5 bases and 4 bases, in that order; junction bases with no gene match: 8. The data were produced by immunoSEQ multiplex PCR, yet TCRdb's version contains in-frame clones alone and is incomplete. The profile shows about 170,000 clones, roughly nine tenths of them singletons. Recruitment covered about 25 US areas and drew participants whose ages spanned roughly 18 to 100 years. In assigning cohorts, the study relied on participant-reported clinical history. The sequenced material came from PBMCs or T cells enriched from blood (not recorded which). The TCR originated in a woman aged 45-65 years who had recovered from COVID-19. V and J are TRBV18 and TRBJ2-5, with 9 bases matching TRBD2. The DNA for the CDR3 is TGTGCCAGCTCAGGAGCTAGCGGGAAGGGAGAGACCCAGTACTTC. Encoded protein: CASSGASGKGETQYF.